One sample yielded the 8 T cell receptor beta chains listed below, sequenced in a study of cytomegalovirus exposure and HLA in healthy donors. PCR used 60 Vbeta primers and 13 Jbeta primers. Measured with immunoSEQ multiplex PCR; TCRdb has only the in-frame clones, and not every one. The table lists approximately 79,000 clones, 78% of them singletons. The sample was PBMCs. The source of these receptors is a man aged 40-49 years in good health and CMV-seronegative.

The genes are TRBV27 and TRBJ2-5; no reliable D call. The V end lost 5 bases, the J end lost 1 base, and 11 bases lay between the germline ends. This CDR3 has 14 amino acids. Germline CDR1 reads MNHEY; CDR2 reads SMNVEV (reference sequence). CDR3 coding DNA: TGTGCCAGCAGTCCCACAGATTTCCAAGAGACCCAGTACTTC. Its protein product is CASSPTDFQETQYF.

This chain uses TRBV19 with TRBJ1-5, with TRBD1 identical over 8 bases. The V segment lost 0 bases and the J segment 6 bases; nucleotides outside the gene matches: 7. The CDR3 has 16 amino acids. CDR1 LNHDA and CDR2 SQIVND come from the germline V gene (reference sequence). CDR3 nucleotides: TGTGCCAGTAGTATAGATCGGGGACAGGATAGTCAGCCCCAGCATTTT. Protein product: CASSIDRGQDSQPQHF.

The CDR3 here is CASSGGTLTDTQYF. Written as DNA, the CDR3 is TGTGCCAGCAGTGGAGGGACACTCACAGATACGCAGTATTTT. V is TRBV2 and J is TRBJ2-3, with a tentative D call TRBD1 (6 bases). V was shortened by 4 bases and J by 2 bases, with 10 bases between the two germline ends. The CDR3 is made up of 14 amino acids. Germline CDR1 and CDR2: SNHLY and FYNNEI.

In DNA form, the CDR3 reads TGTGCCAGCGCACTAGCGGAAACCGGGGAGCTGTTTTTT. Encoded protein: CASALAETGELFF. The chain uses TRBV6-4 and TRBJ2-2; 8 positions agree with TRBD2. Trimming at V came to 8 bases and at J to 5 bases, leaving 4 bases not matched to a gene. CDR1 is MRHNA and CDR2 is SNTAGT in the germline V gene. The CDR3 contains 13 residues.

This chain connects TRBV11-2 to TRBJ1-2, with D uncertain. The CDR3 has 15 residues. With 3 bases removed from V and 0 bases from J, the gap between germline ends came to 11 bases. Germline lookup yields CDR1 SGHAT and CDR2 FQNNGV. The chain's CDR3 is CASSLRLTANYGYTF. The DNA of the CDR3 is TGTGCCAGCAGCTTGAGGCTAACCGCTAACTATGGCTACACCTTC. The variable domain in full, completed from reference TRBV11-2 and TRBJ1-2, reads EAGVAQSPRYKIIEKRQSVAFWCNPISGHATLYWYQQILGQGPKLLIQFQNNGVVDDSQLPKDRFSAERLKGVDSTLKIQPAKLEDSAVYLCASSLRLTANYGYTFGSGTRLTVV.

The chain combines TRBV27 with TRBJ2-7; the match to TRBD1 covers 7 bases. The V gene's germline CDR1 is MNHEY and CDR2 SMNVEV (reference sequence). After removal of 8 bases from V and 2 bases from J, the junction contained 6 bases not matched to a gene. The CDR3 extends over 13 amino acids. Here the CDR3 reads CASGKGAAYEQYF. CDR3 in DNA: TGTGCCAGCGGGAAGGGGGCAGCCTACGAGCAGTACTTC.

CDR3 sequence reads: CASSRTSGRAYEQYF. Written as DNA, the CDR3 is TGTGCCAGCAGCCGGACTAGCGGGAGGGCCTACGAGCAGTACTTC. The chain is built from TRBV7-9 and TRBJ2-7; 15 positions match TRBD2. This CDR3 is 15 amino acids long. V lost 5 bases and J lost 2; bases outside the gene matches: 1. The germline V gene encodes CDR1 SEHNR and CDR2 FQNEAQ (reference sequence).

The chain employs TRBV19 and TRBJ2-7; 9 bases match TRBD2. CDR3 length: 15 residues. The V gene's germline CDR1 is LNHDA and CDR2 SQIVND (reference sequence). V lost 7 bases to trimming and J lost 2 bases; unmatched junction nucleotides: 9. In DNA, the CDR3 is TGTGCCAGTACCTCGACTAGCGGCTCAACCTACGAGCAGTACTTC. Residues: CASTSTSGSTYEQYF.